Listed below are T cell receptor beta chains from one sample, sequenced in a study of control samples from healthy donors and cancer patients. The assay was immunoSEQ multiplex PCR, and TCRdb's table has in-frame clones only and misses some. Seen here are some 87,000 clones, 91% observed once, and the top ten hold 15% to 17%. The sample consisted of blood. These receptor sequences come from a man aged 30 to 39 in good health. Each CDR3 is given with its conserved first and last residue.

v_call cdr3_aa
TRBV11-2 CASSLAAGRVGTDTQYF
TRBV30 CAWSVKGRGGGASYEQYF
TRBV5-5 CASSRGPPGQQTGNTIYF
TRBV6-6 CASSYEGNYGYTF
TRBV11-2 CASSLVAGGQETQYF
TRBV12-5 CASGWTGQKTEAFF
TRBV6-5 CASSYGDRGRTGELFF
TRBV7-9 CASSLGGTESSYEQYF
TRBV19 CASSRDRGPGNSPLHF
TRBV12-3/TRBV12-4 CASTSGSSYEQYF
TRBV27 CASSPSSGRALMAGELFF
TRBV7-6 CASSLGTGGDEQFF
TRBV20-1 CSASKGPSYNEQFF
TRBV20-1 CSASPSQGQTQDTQYF
TRBV9 CASSVGTGPYNEQFF
TRBV19 CASSSIRGLPPSNQPQHF
TRBV11-3 CASSSREEEETQYF
TRBV27 CASREPGTAWSPLHF
TRBV7-8 CASSLIAGEVDEQYF
TRBV10-3 CAISESTGLDLDTQYF
TRBV5-1 CASSLSGFSGNTIYF
TRBV7-9 CASSLAGGRDYGYTF
TRBV9 CASTVGLRLAGTGELFF
TRBV6-2/TRBV6-3 CASSYGGQGYNEQFF
TRBV5-4 CASSLGGGRGDTQYF
TRBV18 CASLQGRGNTIYF
TRBV19 CASSISGTTNTEAFF
TRBV5-5 CASSRAGGNEKLFF
TRBV5-4 CASSLRGRGVYEQYF
TRBV7-9 CASSLDKETQYF
TRBV24-1 CATSDPRTRADTQYF
TRBV5-1 CASSVRGAGVKNPDTQYF
TRBV3-1/TRBV3-2 CASSQAGEDTQYF
TRBV27 CASRQTAATNEKLFF
TRBV6-1 CASSEIRSGRYNEQFF
TRBV28 CASRTGSSYNSPLHF
TRBV6-6 CASSRTGRNQPQHF
TRBV28 CASSLLDRQETQYF
TRBV10-3 CATEGGGLTNYNEQFF
TRBV9 CASSDRTSTDTQYF
TRBV28 CASSSGQGYEQYF
TRBV27 CASSFERGAEQYF
TRBV11-3 CASSLGGTGTKEQYF
TRBV5-1 CASSSRTSGTYNEQFF
TRBV30 CAWSVGTGGVETQYF